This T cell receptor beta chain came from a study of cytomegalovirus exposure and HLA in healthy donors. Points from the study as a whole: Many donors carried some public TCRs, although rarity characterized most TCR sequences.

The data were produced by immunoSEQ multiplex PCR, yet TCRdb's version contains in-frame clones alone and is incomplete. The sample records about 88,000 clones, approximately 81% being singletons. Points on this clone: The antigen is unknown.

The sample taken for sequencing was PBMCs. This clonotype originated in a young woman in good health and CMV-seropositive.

In DNA, the CDR3 is TGTGCCAGCAGTTCCCTACCCGGGACACCCAATGAAAAACTGTTTTTT. Its protein is CASSSLPGTPNEKLFF. The rearrangement joins TRBV28 to TRBJ1-4; a possible D gene is TRBD1 (6 bases). The CDR3 has 16 amino acids. The V end lost 4 bases, the J end lost 5 bases, and 17 bases lay between the germline ends. The germline V gene encodes CDR1 MDHEN and CDR2 SYDVKM.